This TCR beta chain was identified during a study of cytomegalovirus exposure and HLA in healthy donors. Study-wide results and limits: Reports credit the classifier with highly specific, highly sensitive diagnosis of cytomegalovirus status. Analysis performed later found more than 15,000 TCR beta sequences associated with HLA alleles at 0.05 false discovery rate. TRBV6-2, TRBV6-3 and some other V segments were unresolvable in 87-base-pair reads. The study assumed roughly uniform donor sequencing depth for presence/absence analyses.

Comment on this clone: What it binds is not known.

PCR primers comprised 60 Vbeta and 13 Jbeta primers. Data came from immunoSEQ multiplex PCR; TCRdb stores just in-frame clones and leaves some out. This table holds about 64,000 clones. CDR1 and CDR2 from the germline V gene are LGHNA and YNFKEQ. Trimming shortened V by 0 bases and J by 4 bases, and 18 bases separated the two germline ends. The CDR3 totals 17 residues. The clonotype originates from a woman aged 18 to 35 in good health and CMV-seronegative. Sequencing was done on a sample of PBMCs. The V and J genes are TRBV4-2 and TRBJ1-2; no firm D call. In DNA, the CDR3 is TGTGCCAGCAGCCAAGATTTGGGTGCCTCGGCGGCCTATGGCTACACCTTC. Its protein is CASSQDLGASAAYGYTF.